This T cell receptor beta chain was observed in a study of T cells after yellow fever vaccination. The CDR3 sequence is 11 residues long. The germline CDR1 and CDR2 sequences are DFQATT and SNEGSKA (reference sequence). Trimming shortened V by 6 bases and J by 3 bases, and 9 bases separated the two germline ends. MiXCR, applied by TCRdb to the 5' RACE reads, yields one record per CDR3 protein. The sample includes 550,000 or so distinct CDR3 sequences, about a fifth of them seen just once. This chain connects TRBV20-1 to TRBJ2-7; D not resolved. Here the sequenced sample was PBMCs, taken 15 days after the yellow fever booster vaccination. This receptor was identified in a man between 25 and 39 years old who received the YFV17D yellow fever vaccine. CDR3 amino acids: CSATQNYEQYF. The CDR3 DNA reads TGCAGTGCGACACAGAACTACGAGCAGTACTTC.